Here is one TCR beta chain with its context. The germline V gene encodes CDR1 SGHDT and CDR2 YYEEEE. Trimming removed 2 bases at V and 0 bases at J, with 15 bases between. This CDR3 is 17 amino acids long. The assay was immunoSEQ multiplex PCR, and TCRdb's table has in-frame clones only and misses some. The sample has under 55,000 clones; nearly 90% are singletons. Noted time point: pretreatment peripheral blood. This entry comes from a study of PD-L1 blockade in urothelial cancer. Study-level background: Bladder-origin urothelial cancer in males described about 90% of the roughly 30 patients. Patients had received 0 to 3 prior chemotherapy regimens. Samples of blood were analyzed 3 weeks (second dose) and 6 weeks after treatment start. Blood samples contained a median 141,255 T cells.

The TCR sequence derives from a donor over 35 with urothelial cancer. V usage is TRBV5-6 and J usage is TRBJ2-1, with a tentative D call TRBD2 (5 bases). The sample here was PBMCs, taken around atezolizumab (anti-PD-L1) treatment. The CDR3 DNA reads TGTGCCAGCAGCTTTCTGGCGAGCGGCCGCTCCTACAATGAGCAGTTCTTC. This gives the protein CASSFLASGRSYNEQFF.